A selection of T cell receptor beta chains follows, all from one sample in a study of cytomegalovirus exposure and HLA in healthy donors. Sequencing was performed with immunoSEQ multiplex PCR; in TCRdb, only in-frame clones are kept and a portion is missing. Of about 180,000 clones in the sample, 82% are singletons; the top ten hold about 1.5%. Source material: PBMCs. The receptors originated from a man aged 35 to 55 in good health and CMV-seronegative. CDR3s include the opening cysteine and the closing phenylalanine or tryptophan. A D gene is named only where the DNA matches it firmly. Size values are once, few and many counts, or a class for expanded clones, and some rows have none.

TRBV19	TRBJ1-1	.	TRBD1	CASSTTQGVFTEAFF	TGTGCCAGTAGTACAACCCAGGGGGTATTCACTGAAGCTTTCTTT
TRBV10-3	TRBJ1-1	.	TRBD1	CATWPGQGFGEAFF	TGTGCCACATGGCCGGGACAGGGTTTTGGTGAAGCTTTCTTT
TRBV7-9	TRBJ1-2	.	.	CSSSLGAGYGRTF	TGTTCCAGCAGCTTAGGGGCAGGGTACGGGAGGACCTTC
TRBV9	TRBJ2-7	.	TRBD2	CASSVAGSGGYSYEQYF	TGTGCCAGCAGCGTAGCCGGTAGCGGGGGGTACTCCTACGAGCAGTACTTC
TRBV30	TRBJ1-3	.	.	CAWSARLNTIYF	TGTGCCTGGAGTGCTCGACTAAACACCATATATTTT
TRBV5-4	TRBJ2-5	.	TRBD2	CASSAVAGYQETQYF	TGTGCCAGCAGCGCCGTAGCGGGGTACCAAGAGACCCAGTACTTC
TRBV11-3	TRBJ2-3	.	TRBD1	CASSPGTGAVDTQYF	TGTGCCAGCAGCCCCGGGACAGGGGCGGTAGATACGCAGTATTTT
TRBV23-1	TRBJ2-2	.	TRBD1	CASSLLTTGTGELFF	TGCGCCAGCAGTCTACTAACGACAGGGACCGGGGAGCTGTTTTTT
TRBV19	TRBJ1-2	.	TRBD1	CASSNRGHYGYTF	TGTGCCAGTAGCAACAGGGGGCACTATGGCTACACCTTC
TRBV7-2	TRBJ1-1	.	TRBD1	CASSSDRNDEAFF	TGTGCCAGCAGCTCGGACAGGAATGATGAAGCTTTCTTT
TRBV28	TRBJ1-1	.	.	CASSLRGSTEAFF	TGTGCCAGCAGTCTTAGGGGAAGCACTGAAGCTTTCTTT
TRBV7-2	TRBJ2-5	.	TRBD1	CASSPRPGQGRETQYF	TGTGCCAGCAGCCCAAGACCGGGACAGGGGCGTGAGACCCAGTACTTC
TRBV7-9	TRBJ2-3	once	TRBD2	CASSRGLAGAGTDTQYF	TGTGCCAGCAGCCGAGGACTAGCGGGAGCCGGCACAGATACGCAGTATTTT
TRBV7-8	TRBJ2-7	few	TRBD1	CASSPRDRVKYEQYF	TGTGCCAGCAGCCCCCGGGACAGGGTGAAGTACGAGCAGTACTTC
TRBV27	TRBJ1-4	.	TRBD1	CASSINRGRSEKLFF	TGTGCCAGCAGTATAAACAGGGGGCGTAGTGAAAAACTGTTTTTT
TRBV4-2	TRBJ1-1	.	.	CASSQFEGKNTEAFF	TGTGCCAGCAGCCAATTTGAGGGAAAAAACACTGAAGCTTTCTTT
TRBV9	TRBJ2-2	.	.	CASKARLNTGELFF	TGTGCCAGCAAGGCGCGGCTAAACACCGGGGAGCTGTTTTTT
TRBV7-6	TRBJ1-1	few	.	CASSWTQGREMNTEAFF	TGTGCCAGCAGCTGGACGCAAGGGAGGGAGATGAACACTGAAGCTTTCTTT
TRBV11-3	TRBJ2-3	once	.	CASSLRGDFSTDTQYF	TGTGCCAGCAGCTTAAGAGGGGACTTTAGCACAGATACGCAGTATTTT
TRBV5-1	TRBJ2-1	.	TRBD2	CASSSGGVGAGYNEQFF	TGCGCCAGCAGCTCCGGGGGGGTGGGGGCGGGTTACAATGAGCAGTTCTTC
TRBV11-3	TRBJ2-5	.	TRBD1	CASSITTGGGQETQYF	TGTGCCAGCAGCATCACGACAGGGGGAGGCCAAGAGACCCAGTACTTC
TRBV6-1	TRBJ2-2	.	.	CASSDPTALGGGELFF	TGTGCCAGCAGTGATCCGACGGCGTTGGGGGGCGGGGAGCTGTTTTTT
TRBV19	TRBJ2-7	.	.	CASSPRWETYEQYF	TGTGCCAGTAGTCCCCGGTGGGAGACCTACGAGCAGTACTTC
TRBV2	TRBJ2-4	.	TRBD1	CASSGGQGARNIQYF	TGTGCCAGCAGTGGGGGGCAGGGGGCGAGAAACATTCAGTACTTC
TRBV7-2	TRBJ2-7	few	TRBD2	CASSLGYGGSGRPYEQYF	TGTGCCAGCAGCTTAGGATACGGTGGCAGCGGGAGACCCTACGAGCAGTACTTC
TRBV18	TRBJ2-7	.	.	CASSPSSRAGDEQYF	TGTGCCAGCTCCCCGTCTTCCCGAGCGGGTGACGAGCAGTACTTC
TRBV7-3	TRBJ2-1	.	TRBD2	CASSLKLAGAYNEQFF	TGTGCCAGCAGCTTAAAGCTAGCGGGAGCTTACAATGAGCAGTTCTTC